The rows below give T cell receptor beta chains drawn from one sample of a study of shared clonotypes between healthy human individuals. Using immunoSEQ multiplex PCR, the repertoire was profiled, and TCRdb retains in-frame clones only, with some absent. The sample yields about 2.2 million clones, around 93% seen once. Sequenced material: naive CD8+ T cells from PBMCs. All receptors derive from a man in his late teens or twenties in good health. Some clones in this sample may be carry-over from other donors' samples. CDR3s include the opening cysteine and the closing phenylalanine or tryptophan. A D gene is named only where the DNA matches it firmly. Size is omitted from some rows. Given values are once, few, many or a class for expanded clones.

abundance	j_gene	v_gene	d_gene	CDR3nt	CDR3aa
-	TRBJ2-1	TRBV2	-	TGTGCCAGCAGTGACCACCCCTGGCAGTTCTTC	CASSDHPWQFF
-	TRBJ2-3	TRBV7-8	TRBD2	TGTGCCAGCAGTATTTCCGGCGGGAGACGAGATACGCAGTATTTT	CASSISGGRRDTQYF
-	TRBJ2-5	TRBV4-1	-	TGCGCCAGCAGCCAAGATAGGGGGGGAGGGGCCGGAGAGACCCAGTACTTC	CASSQDRGGGAGETQYF
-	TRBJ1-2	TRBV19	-	TGTGCCAGTAGTATAGGGGGGGCGCTTCTTGGCTACACCTTC	CASSIGGALLGYTF
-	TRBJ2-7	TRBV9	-	TGTGCCAGCAGCGGTAGTGGGAACGAGCAGTACTTC	CASSGSGNEQYF
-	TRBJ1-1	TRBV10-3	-	TGTGCCATCAGTGATAGGGACGGGAACACTGAAGCTTTCTTT	CAISDRDGNTEAFF
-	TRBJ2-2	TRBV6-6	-	TGTGCCAGCACCGGGGTAACCGGGGAGCTGTTTTTT	CASTGVTGELFF
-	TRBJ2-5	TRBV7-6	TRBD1	TGTGCCAGCAGCATGGGACAGGGGTTCGGGGAGACCCAGTACTTC	CASSMGQGFGETQYF
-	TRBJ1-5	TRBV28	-	TGTGCCAGCAGTTTAAGAGGGGATCAGCCCCAGCATTTT	CASSLRGDQPQHF
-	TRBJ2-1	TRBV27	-	TGTGCCAGCAGCCCCGGTGCTGCCTACAATGAGCAGTTCTTC	CASSPGAAYNEQFF
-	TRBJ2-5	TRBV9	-	TGTGCCAGCACTAGGGGCAGGGAAGAGACCCAGTACTTC	CASTRGREETQYF
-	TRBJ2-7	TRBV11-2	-	TGTGCCAGCAGCCACCCAAAGGGCGGCGGCCCCCGCCGCGAGCAGTACTTC	CASSHPKGGGPRREQYF
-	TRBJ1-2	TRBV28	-	TGTGCCAGCAGTTTCAGGAGCTCCTATGGCTACACCTTC	CASSFRSSYGYTF
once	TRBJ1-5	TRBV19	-	TGTGCCAGTTCGCCGGGGTATAGCAATCAGCCCCAGCATTTT	CASSPGYSNQPQHF
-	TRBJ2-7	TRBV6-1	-	TGTGCCAGCAGCGCCCGACTCGCCTACGAGCAGTACTTC	CASSARLAYEQYF
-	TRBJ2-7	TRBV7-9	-	TGTGCCAGCAGCTTAGAAGGGGGAGCCTACGAGCAGTACTTC	CASSLEGGAYEQYF
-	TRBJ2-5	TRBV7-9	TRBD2	TGTGCCAGCAGCCCCCCCGACAGAATTAGCGGGAGGGAGACCCAGTACTTC	CASSPPDRISGRETQYF
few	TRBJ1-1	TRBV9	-	TGTGCCAGCAGCGTAGTTGATAAGAACACTGAAGCTTTCTTT	CASSVVDKNTEAFF
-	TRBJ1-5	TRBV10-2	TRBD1	TGCGCCAGCAGTGAGGCCAGGGGGAATCAGCCCCAGCATTTT	CASSEARGNQPQHF
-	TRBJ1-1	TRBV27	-	TGTGCCAGCAGTACCAAAACCGGGACACTGTATCTGAACACTGAAGCTTTCTTT	CASSTKTGTLYLNTEAFF
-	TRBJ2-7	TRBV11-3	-	TGTGCCAGCAGCTTAAGCACACTACACGAGCAGTACTTC	CASSLSTLHEQYF
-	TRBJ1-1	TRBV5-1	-	TGCGCCAGCAGCTTGGCCGTGGGGAACACTGAAGCTTTCTTT	CASSLAVGNTEAFF
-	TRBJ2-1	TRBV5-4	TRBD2	TGTGCCAGCAGCCTCGGACTAGCGGGAGTCTATGAGCAGTTCTTC	CASSLGLAGVYEQFF
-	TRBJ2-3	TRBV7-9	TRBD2	TGTGCCAGCAGCTTGAGAATAGCGGGACCCAGCACAGATACGCAGTATTTT	CASSLRIAGPSTDTQYF
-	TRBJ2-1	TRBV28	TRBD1	TGTGCCAGCAGTTTAGGGGAGGACAGGGGGCCCACCAATGAGCAGTTCTTC	CASSLGEDRGPTNEQFF
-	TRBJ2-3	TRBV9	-	TGTGCCAGCAGCCACCCTGACGGTGGGGTCGATTTAAGGCAGTATTTT	CASSHPDGGVDLRQYF
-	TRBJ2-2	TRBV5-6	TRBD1	TGTGCCAGCAGCCCAATGACAGGGGCCACCGGGGAGCTGTTTTTT	CASSPMTGATGELFF
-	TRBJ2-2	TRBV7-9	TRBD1	TGTGCCAGCAGCTTTGCAGGGGGAGCGAACACCGGGGAGCTGTTTTTT	CASSFAGGANTGELFF
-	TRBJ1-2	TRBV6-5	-	TGTGCCAGCAGTTACTCGGGGGGGAGCTATGGCTACACCTTC	CASSYSGGSYGYTF
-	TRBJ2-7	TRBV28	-	TGTGCCAGCAGTCCTAAATTGAGCTACGAGCAGTACTTC	CASSPKLSYEQYF
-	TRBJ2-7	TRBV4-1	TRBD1	TGCGCCAGCAGCCAATGGGGGACAGCATCCTACGAGCAGTACTTC	CASSQWGTASYEQYF
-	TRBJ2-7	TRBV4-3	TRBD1	TGCGCCAGCAGCCAAGAGTGGACAGGAAGCTACGAGCAGTACTTC	CASSQEWTGSYEQYF
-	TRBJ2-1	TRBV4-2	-	TGTGCCAGCAGCCAGACCCCTACAAAGGCGGGTGAGCAGTTCTTC	CASSQTPTKAGEQFF
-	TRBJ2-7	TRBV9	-	TGTGCCAGCAGCGTAGCTTCCTCCTACGAGCAGTACTTC	CASSVASSYEQYF
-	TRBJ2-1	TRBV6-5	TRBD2	TGTGCCAGCAGTTACTCGGGAGGGATGTGGAATGAGCAGTTCTTC	CASSYSGGMWNEQFF
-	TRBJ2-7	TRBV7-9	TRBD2	TGTGCCAGCAGCCGCGGACTAGCGGGGAGTGCGGACTCCTACGAGCAGTACTTC	CASSRGLAGSADSYEQYF
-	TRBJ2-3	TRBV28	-	TGTGCCAGCAGTTTCAGTGACCAGGCGCAGTATTTT	CASSFSDQAQYF
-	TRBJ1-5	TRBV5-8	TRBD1	TGTGCCAGCAGGACGACAGGGGGCAATCAGCCCCAGCATTTT	CASRTTGGNQPQHF
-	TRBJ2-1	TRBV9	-	TGTGCCAGCAGCCCAGAGAACGGCGGCAGGGCGCCTCCGGATGAGCAGTTCTTC	CASSPENGGRAPPDEQFF
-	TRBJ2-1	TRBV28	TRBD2	TGTGCCAGCAGTCAAATTACTAGCGGGTTCTACAATGAGCAGTTCTTC	CASSQITSGFYNEQFF
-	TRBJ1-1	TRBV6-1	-	TGTGCCACCGTGACAGTCACTGAAGCTTTCTTT	CATVTVTEAFF
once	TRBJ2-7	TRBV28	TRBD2	TGTGCCAGCAGCCCATCTTGGACTAGCGGCTACGAGCAGTACTTC	CASSPSWTSGYEQYF
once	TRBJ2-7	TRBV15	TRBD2	TGTGCCACCAGCCTGGGACTAGCGGAATTCTACGAGCAGTACTTC	CATSLGLAEFYEQYF
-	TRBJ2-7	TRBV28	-	TGTGCCAGCAGTTTATTTCCGCAGACTTCCTACGAGCAGTACTTC	CASSLFPQTSYEQYF
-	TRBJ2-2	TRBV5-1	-	TGCGCCAGCAGCTTGATGTCCGACACCGGGGAGCTGTTTTTT	CASSLMSDTGELFF
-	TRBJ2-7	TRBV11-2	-	TGTGCCAGCAGGGAAAGGGCGGTCGTCCCCTACGAGCAGTACTTC	CASRERAVVPYEQYF
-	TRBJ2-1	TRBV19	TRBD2	TGTGCCAGTAGCCAGGGAGAGCGGGACTCCGACAATGAGCAGTTCTTC	CASSQGERDSDNEQFF
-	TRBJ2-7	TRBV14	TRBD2	TGTGCCAGCAGCCCGGGGGGTGCCTACGAGCAGTACTTC	CASSPGGAYEQYF
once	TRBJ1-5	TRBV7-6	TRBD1	TGTGCCAGCAGCGGGGACAGGGATCAGCCCCAGCATTTT	CASSGDRDQPQHF
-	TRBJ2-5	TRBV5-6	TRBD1	TGTGCCAGCAGCCGCGACAGGGAACTAGAGACCCAGTACTTC	CASSRDRELETQYF
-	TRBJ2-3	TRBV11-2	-	TGTGCCAGCAACCCCAGGGACGGATACACAGATACGCAGTATTTT	CASNPRDGYTDTQYF
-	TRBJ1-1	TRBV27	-	TGTGCCAGCAGACCCACGGACAGTCTCGGAGCTTTCTTT	CASRPTDSLGAFF
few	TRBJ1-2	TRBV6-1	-	TGTGCCAGCAGTGAACCGGGAGGCTACACCTTC	CASSEPGGYTF
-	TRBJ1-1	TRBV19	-	TGTGCCACTTTGGACCTTCTGAACACTGAAGCTTTCTTT	CATLDLLNTEAFF
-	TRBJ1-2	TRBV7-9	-	TGTGCCAGCAGCTCAGGGGCATTGGACAGCTTGATTGGCTACACCTTC	CASSSGALDSLIGYTF
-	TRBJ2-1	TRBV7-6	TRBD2	TGTGCCAGCAGCTTAGCTGCGGGAGTACGTTACAATGAGCAGTTCTTC	CASSLAAGVRYNEQFF
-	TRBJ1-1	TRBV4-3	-	TGCGCCAGCAGCCAACGACGGAACACTGAAGCTTTCTTT	CASSQRRNTEAFF
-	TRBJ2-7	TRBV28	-	TGTGCCAGCAGTCCCGGGGGCTCCTACGAGCAGTACTTC	CASSPGGSYEQYF
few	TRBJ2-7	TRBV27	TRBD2	TGTGCCAGCAGCCCCCGGACTAGAAGGGCTAACGAGCAGTACTTC	CASSPRTRRANEQYF
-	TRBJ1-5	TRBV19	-	TGTGCCAGCCAGCAGCTGACAGCCCATGCGCCCCAGCATTTT	CASQQLTAHAPQHF